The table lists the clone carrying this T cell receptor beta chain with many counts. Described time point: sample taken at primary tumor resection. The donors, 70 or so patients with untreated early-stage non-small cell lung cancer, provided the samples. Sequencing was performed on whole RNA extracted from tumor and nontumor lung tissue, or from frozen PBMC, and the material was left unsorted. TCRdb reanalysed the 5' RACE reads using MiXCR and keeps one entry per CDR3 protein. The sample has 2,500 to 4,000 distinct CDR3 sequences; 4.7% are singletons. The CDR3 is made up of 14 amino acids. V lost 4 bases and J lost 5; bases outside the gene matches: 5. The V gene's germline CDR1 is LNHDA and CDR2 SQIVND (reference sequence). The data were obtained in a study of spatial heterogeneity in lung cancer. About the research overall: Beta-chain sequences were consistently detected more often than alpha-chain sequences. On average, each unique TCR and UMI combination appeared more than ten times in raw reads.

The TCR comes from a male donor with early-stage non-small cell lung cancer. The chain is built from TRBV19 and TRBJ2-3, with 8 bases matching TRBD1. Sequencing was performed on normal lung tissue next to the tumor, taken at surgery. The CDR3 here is CASSTQGAGDTQYF. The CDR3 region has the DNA TGTGCCAGTAGTACGCAGGGGGCTGGAGATACGCAGTATTTT.